This TCR beta chain was identified in a study of blood T cell repertoires in COVID-19. Study overall: There were acute and convalescent COVID-19 samples, and they came from the United States, Italy and Spain. T cells, B-cell-depleted T cells, or PBMCs supplied cDNA or gDNA.

Per the original data handling: The authors estimated nucleated cell counts from reference gene primer amplification. Clones were read by immunoSEQ multiplex PCR, and TCRdb kept only the in-frame ones, dropping some. V, J and clone size were drawn from that table, and D and trimming were deduced from the DNA. Among 25,000 to 35,000 clones listed, under 95% were seen once. Sequenced input: peripheral blood. This clonotype originated in a man between 65 and 80 years old with active or convalescent COVID-19.

CDR3 in amino acids: CSASGTSGGQETQYF. The CDR3 DNA reads as TGCAGTGCTAGTGGGACTAGCGGGGGCCAAGAGACCCAGTACTTC. The chain couples TRBV20-1 to TRBJ2-5, with 14 bases lining up with TRBD2. The trim removed 3 bases at V and 1 base at J, leaving 1 base unmatched. CDR3 length: 15 amino acids. Germline lookup yields CDR1 DFQATT and CDR2 SNEGSKA (reference sequence).